The next 8 T cell receptor beta chains were all read from a single sample in a study of spatial heterogeneity in lung cancer. General observations from the study: Intratumoral expanded alpha and beta TCR counts were found to track tumor mutation counts.

Time point given: sample taken at primary tumor resection. TCRdb reprocessed the 5' RACE reads with MiXCR, giving one entry per CDR3 protein. The sample contains roughly 10,000 distinct CDR3 sequences, 12% of which appear only once. The antigens of these receptors remain unknown. The sequences come from lung tumor tissue, collected at surgery. These receptors were collected from a female donor with early-stage non-small cell lung cancer.

This clonotype has ten or more counts. V and J are TRBV6-2 or TRBV6-3 and TRBJ2-1; a weak D match, TRBD1 (6 bases). The V end lost 4 bases, the J end lost 4 bases, and 11 bases lay between the germline ends. CDR3 size: 14 residues. Germline V gene data show CDR1 as MNHEY and CDR2 as SVGEGT. The CDR3 region has the DNA TGTGCCAGCAGTTGGGGGACACCTTACAATGAGCAGTTCTTC. Translation: CASSWGTPYNEQFF.

This clonotype showed up many times. This chain joins TRBV20-1 and TRBJ1-2, with 7 bases aligning to TRBD1. The CDR3 is made up of 14 amino acids. V was clipped by 6 bases and J by 0 bases; unmatched bases: 7. Germline values: CDR1 DFQATT, CDR2 SNEGSKA (reference sequence). DNA of the CDR3: TGCAGTGCCATGAAGGGACAGCCTAACTATGGCTACACCTTC. Its protein is CSAMKGQPNYGYTF.

This clonotype was counted many times. The junction does not match germline at one end; this may be a read error. The V gene is TRBV27, the J gene TRBJ2-1; D might be TRBD2 (5 bases). Germline V gene data show CDR1 as MNHEY and CDR2 as SMNVEV (reference sequence). CDR3 length: 16 residues. The CDR3 is CASSADWPHSYNKQFF. Written as DNA, the CDR3 is TGTGCCAGCTCCGCGGACTGGCCCCATTCCTACAATAAGCAGTTCTTC.

V gene TRBV20-1 combines with J gene TRBJ1-3, with D possibly matching TRBD1 (6 bases). This CDR3 has 15 amino acids. Germline V gene data show CDR1 as DFQATT and CDR2 as SNEGSKA (reference sequence). The V and J ends lost 5 bases and 2 bases respectively, with 16 bases between them. CDR3 nucleotide sequence: TGCAGTGCTCAGGGGCGGGGGCTTCCTGGAAACACCATATATTTT. Its protein is CSAQGRGLPGNTIYF.

There are many counts of this clonotype. The chain employs TRBV21-1 and TRBJ1-2. TRBV21-1 is a pseudogene locus. The CDR3 covers 14 residues. The CDR3 spells CASSKEGGVDGYTF. CDR3 coding DNA: TGTGCCAGCAGCAAAGAGGGAGGTGTGGATGGCTACACCTTC.

Turning to this clonotype: A much larger clone is a single base away; this may be a read error. The V call is TRBV5-4, the J call TRBJ2-7; a weak D match, TRBD2 (6 bases). The CDR3 loop spans 14 amino acids. From germline, CDR1 is SGHNT and CDR2 YYREEE (reference sequence). This CDR3 reads CASSLERGGYKQYF. The CDR3 bases are TGTGCCAGCAGCTTGGAGAGGGGAGGCTACAAGCAGTACTTC.

The chain carries TRBV5-1 and TRBJ2-1; 8 positions agree with TRBD2. The V segment lost 4 bases and the J segment 7 bases; nucleotides outside the gene matches: 7. The length of the CDR3 is 14 residues. The germline V gene has CDR1 SGHRS and CDR2 YFSETQ. CDR3 DNA: TGCGCCAGCAGCCCCGGGACTAGGGGGAATGAGCAGTTCTTC. Translating it yields CASSPGTRGNEQFF.

This clonotype showed up many times. The chain uses TRBV6-2 or TRBV6-3 and TRBJ2-7, with 7 bases fitting TRBD2. The V gene's germline CDR1 is MNHEY and CDR2 SVGEGT. After removal of 6 bases from V and 0 bases from J, the junction contained 11 bases not matched to a gene. This CDR3 has 16 residues. In DNA, the CDR3 is TGTGCCAGCAGCCGGCATCCTAGCGGAATCTCCTACGAGCAGTACTTC. Translated: CASSRHPSGISYEQYF.